This T cell receptor (beta chain) was captured in a study of shared clonotypes between healthy human individuals. Findings and caveats of the study: Larger estimated richness was generally seen in naive subsets than in memory subsets.

About this clone itself: Its antigen remains unknown. Distinct nucleotide sequences in the sample also encode this CDR3.

The CDR3 is 14 amino acids. V was pared by 3 bases and J by 0 bases, with 1 base of the junction left unmatched. Germline CDR1 reads SGHTA; CDR2 reads FQGNSA. The naive CD8 fraction comprised CD45RO-negative cells positively selected for CCR7 and excluded terminally differentiated effector memory CD45RA+ cells. The study enrolled healthy HIV-negative adults without recent acute infections or vaccinations as donors. TCRdb's copy holds only in-frame clones and misses some; the assay was immunoSEQ multiplex PCR. The sample yields 2 million to 2.5 million clones, roughly 91% seen once. The sequencing input was naive CD8+ T cells from PBMCs. The receptor was derived from a man aged 18-30 years in good health. Some clones in this sample may be carry-over from other donors' samples. This rearrangement joins TRBV7-2 to TRBJ1-1, with 7 positions matching TRBD1. CDR3 amino acids: CASSFGTVNTEAFF. CDR3 nucleotides: TGTGCCAGCAGCTTTGGGACAGTGAACACTGAAGCTTTCTTT.